The 22 T cell receptor beta chains below come from one sample, sequenced in a study of blood T cell repertoires in COVID-19. Libraries were prepared by immunoSEQ multiplex PCR; TCRdb keeps only in-frame clonotypes and omits some of them. The data contain 200,000 to 300,000 clones, 87% of them seen just once; the ten biggest clones take up roughly 3%. The sequenced material came from peripheral blood. All receptors derive from a man younger than 35 with active or convalescent COVID-19.

V is TRBV15 and J is TRBJ1-3; 7 bases fit TRBD1. The CDR3 contains 15 residues. Germline assignment: CDR1 LNHNV and CDR2 YYDKDF (reference sequence). The J segment lost 4 bases and the V segment lost 5 bases, leaving 8 bases of the junction unmatched. The CDR3 DNA follows: TGTGCCACCAGCGACCGGACAGGCGTCGGAAACACCATATATTTT. The encoded protein is CATSDRTGVGNTIYF.

J is TRBJ1-5 and V is TRBV29-1; a possible D gene is TRBD1 (5 bases). This CDR3 has 13 amino acids. Trimming took 0 bases from V and 12 from J, leaving 15 bases between them. CDR1 SQVTM and CDR2 ANQGSEA come from the germline V gene. CDR3: CSVEDVYRKIQHF. The CDR3, as DNA: TGCAGCGTTGAAGATGTCTACAGGAAAATCCAGCATTTT. The full variable domain, with the rest looked up from reference TRBV29-1 and TRBJ1-5, is SAVISQKPSRDICQRGTSLTIQCQVDSQVTMMFWYRQQPGQSLTLIATANQGSEATYESGFVIDKFPISRPNLTFSTLTVSNMSPEDSSIYLCSVEDVYRKIQHFGDGTRLSIL.

The DNA of the CDR3 is TGTGCCAGCACCGTACTAGCGGGACTTGAGACCCAGTACTTC. Translation gives CASTVLAGLETQYF. This rearrangement joins TRBV7-2 to TRBJ2-5; 10 bases line up with TRBD2. Unmatched junction bases numbered 7, after V lost 7 bases and J lost 5 bases. The germline V gene encodes CDR1 SGHTA and CDR2 FQGNSA. This CDR3 region has 14 residues.

V gene TRBV5-6 combines with J gene TRBJ2-3; TRBD1 matches 7 bases. J lost 4 bases, V lost 2 bases, and 1 base had no gene match. The CDR3 has 13 amino acids. Germline V lookup: CDR1 SGHDT, CDR2 YYEEEE. The CDR3 nucleotides read TGTGCCAGCAGCTTCGGGACAGCAGATACGCAGTATTTT. Protein sequence: CASSFGTADTQYF.

This clone was detected only a few times. V gene TRBV5-1 combines with J gene TRBJ2-3; 13 bases match TRBD2. The CDR3 covers 16 residues. Germline CDR1 SGHRS, CDR2 YFSETQ. V dropped 4 bases and J dropped 3; count of bases not matched to a gene: 5. The CDR3, as DNA: TGCGCCAGCAGCCCGGTGACTAGCGGGGGGACAGATACGCAGTATTTT. Translated: CASSPVTSGGTDTQYF.

The rearrangement uses TRBV29-1 and TRBJ1-1; D is unresolved. The CDR3 loop spans 12 amino acids. The V gene lost 2 bases and the J gene lost 1 base, with 5 bases spanning the gap. The germline gives CDR1 SQVTM, CDR2 ANQGSEA. For the CDR3, the DNA is TGCAGCGTTGAACAGTGGAACACTGAAGCTTTCTTT. The encoded protein is CSVEQWNTEAFF.

The chain is built from TRBV10-3 and TRBJ2-2; 8 bases fit TRBD1. With V trimmed by 6 bases and J by 2 bases, 14 bases remained unmatched. The CDR3 has 18 amino acids. Germline-derived CDR1 and CDR2 are ENHRY and SYGVKD. CDR3 DNA sequence: TGTGCCATCAGGGGAGATATAACAGGGGGAGTAAACACCGGGGAGCTGTTTTTT. This sequence encodes CAIRGDITGGVNTGELFF.

V gene TRBV30 combines with J gene TRBJ2-1; possible D gene TRBD1, 7 bases. V gave up 6 bases and J gave up 7 bases, with 22 bases separating them. The CDR3 consists of 15 residues. The germline V gene has CDR1 GTSNPN and CDR2 SVGIG (reference sequence). In DNA form, the CDR3 reads TGTGCCTGCCAGCAGGGGGGACAGCTGACGAATGAGCAGTTCTTC. It is translated as CACQQGGQLTNEQFF.

The chain has TRBV28 and TRBJ2-2; D unresolved. Germline V lookup: CDR1 MDHEN, CDR2 SYDVKM. CDR3 length equals 13 residues. Trimming pared 5 bases from V and 5 bases from J, leaving 9 bases between. The CDR3, as DNA: TGTGCCAGCAGTCTAACCCGTACCGGGGAGCTGTTTTTT. This translates into CASSLTRTGELFF.

The V call is TRBV5-1, the J call TRBJ2-1, with a weak D call TRBD2 (6 bases). There are 14 residues in the CDR3. V gave up 4 bases and J gave up 1 base, with 9 bases separating them. Looked up from germline, CDR1 is SGHRS and CDR2 is YFSETQ. As DNA, the CDR3 is TGCGCCAGCAGCCGGGGACTTTCCTACAATGAGCAGTTCTTC. It translates to CASSRGLSYNEQFF.

The J gene is TRBJ1-4, the V gene TRBV7-2; tentative D call: TRBD1 (5 bases). Germline assignment: CDR1 SGHTA and CDR2 FQGNSA. The CDR3 consists of 14 residues. V lost 3 bases and J 7 bases, leaving 12 bases between the germline ends. CDR3 DNA: TGTGCCAGCAGCTTGGGGGGAGGTAGTGAAAAACTGTTTTTT. Translating gives CASSLGGGSEKLFF.

In DNA, the CDR3 is TGCGCCAGCAGCCAGGAAGCTCAGGTGCTCACCTACGAGCAGTACTTC. Its protein is CASSQEAQVLTYEQYF. The chain is built from TRBV4-1 and TRBJ2-7, with D unclear. Trimming cost V 3 bases and J 2 bases, with 17 bases left between them. CDR3 length: 16 amino acids. Germline CDR1 MGHRA, CDR2 YSYEKL.

This chain joins TRBV7-9 and TRBJ2-1, with a possible D match to TRBD2 (6 bases). This CDR3 spans 14 amino acids. The ends were cut back, 5 bases at V and 8 bases at J, with 16 bases in the middle. CDR1 is SEHNR and CDR2 is FQNEAQ in the germline V gene (reference sequence). Here the CDR3 reads CASSLRDPLYEQFF. The CDR3 DNA follows: TGTGCCAGCAGCCTGCGGGACCCATTGTATGAGCAGTTCTTC.

The rearrangement links TRBV6-2 or TRBV6-3 to TRBJ2-6, with unresolved D. The CDR3 sequence is 19 residues long. The germline V and J ends were trimmed by 0 bases and 0 bases, with 15 bases remaining between them. Germline lookup yields CDR1 MNHEY and CDR2 SVGEGT. The CDR3 region has the DNA TGTGCCAGCAGTTACTCTTCGCCCGGGTTAATCTCTGGGGCCAACGTCCTGACTTTC. Protein: CASSYSSPGLISGANVLTF.

The J gene is TRBJ1-2, the V gene TRBV4-2; the D is unclear. V lost 0 bases and J 8 bases, leaving 7 bases between the germline ends. CDR3 length equals 12 residues. Germline V lookup: CDR1 LGHNA, CDR2 YNFKEQ. This CDR3 is CASSQDGPGYTF. The CDR3 region has the DNA TGTGCCAGCAGCCAAGACGGTCCCGGCTACACCTTC.

This clone was counted a few times. The CDR3 bases are TGCGCCAGCAGCCTATCGGGGGGGGGCCCGTACGAGCAGTACTTC. Its translation: CASSLSGGGPYEQYF. The chain uses TRBV4-1 and TRBJ2-7, with 8 nucleotides matching TRBD2. CDR1 and CDR2 (germline): MGHRA, YSYEKL. The J segment lost 4 bases and the V segment lost 4 bases, leaving 9 bases of the junction unmatched. The CDR3 sequence is 15 residues long.

The chain uses TRBV7-3 and TRBJ2-6; 12 bases fit TRBD1. Germline V lookup: CDR1 SGHTA, CDR2 FQGTGA. The CDR3 totals 19 residues. V lost 5 bases, J lost 2 bases, and 10 bases stayed unmatched. The CDR3 here is CASSPGTGGPYPGANVLTF. CDR3 in DNA: TGTGCCAGCAGCCCAGGGACAGGGGGCCCCTACCCTGGGGCCAACGTCCTGACTTTC.

This clone was recorded a few times. Written as DNA, the CDR3 is TGTGCCACCGTGTCAGGCACTGAAGCTTTCTTT. Translation gives CATVSGTEAFF. This chain links TRBV28 with TRBJ1-1; no clear D. Germline lookup yields CDR1 MDHEN and CDR2 SYDVKM. V was cut by 10 bases and J by 4 bases, with 10 bases left in between. The CDR3 consists of 11 residues.

V is TRBV7-8 and J is TRBJ2-7, with D perhaps TRBD1 (5 bases). V gave up 1 base and J gave up 2 bases, with 9 bases separating them. The germline V gene encodes CDR1 SGHVS and CDR2 FQNEAQ. The CDR3 extends over 14 amino acids. The CDR3 nucleotides read TGTGCCAGCAGCTTAGGGGGCCTCACCTACGAGCAGTACTTC. It is translated as CASSLGGLTYEQYF.

This clone was seen more than once but under ten times. The chain is built from TRBV9 and TRBJ1-3; unclear D gene. The V and J ends lost 4 bases and 0 bases respectively, with 8 bases between them. Germline CDR1 and CDR2: SGDLS and YYNGEE. The CDR3 is made up of 14 amino acids. CDR3 loop: CASSRDFSGNTIYF. The CDR3 nucleotides read TGTGCCAGCAGCCGGGATTTCTCTGGAAACACCATATATTTT.

This clone was picked up one time. The sample contains more than one DNA sequence encoding this CDR3. CDR3 in amino acids: CASSLGADYEQYF. For the CDR3, the DNA is TGTGCCAGCAGCTTGGGGGCAGACTACGAGCAGTACTTC. The chain recombines TRBV5-4 with TRBJ2-7; D remains ambiguous. The CDR3 has 13 residues. The V end was cut by 0 bases, the J end by 3 bases, with 7 bases between. The germline CDR1 and CDR2 sequences are SGHNT and YYREEE (reference sequence). Using reference TRBV5-4 and TRBJ2-7 for the parts outside the CDR3, the full variable domain is ETGVTQSPTHLIKTRGQQVTLRCSSQSGHNTVSWYQQALGQGPQFIFQYYREEENGRGNFPPRFSGLQFPNYSSELNVNALELDDSALYLCASSLGADYEQYFGPGTRLTVT.

The chain employs TRBV16 and TRBJ1-6; maybe TRBD1 (5 bases). Between the trimmed V and J ends, which lost 3 bases and 6 bases, there was a span of 9 bases. CDR3 length: 14 amino acids. Germline lookup yields CDR1 KGHSY and CDR2 FQNENV. The CDR3 DNA reads as TGTGCCAGCAGCCATTCAGGGCTTAATTCACCCCTCCACTTT. Translated, it gives CASSHSGLNSPLHF. The variable domain in full, with the rest retrieved from reference TRBV16 and TRBJ1-6, is GEEVAQTPKHLVRGEGQKAKLYCAPIKGHSYVFWYQQVLKNEFKFLISFQNENVFDETGMPKERFSAKCLPNSPCSLEIQATKLEDSAVYFCASSHSGLNSPLHFGNGTRLTVT.